This T cell receptor (beta chain) was profiled in a study of T cell changes during pregnancy in multiple sclerosis. Clones were read by immunoSEQ multiplex PCR, and TCRdb kept only the in-frame ones, dropping some. The sample has about 79,000 clones, 93% seen once. This clonotype originated in a female donor in good health, enrolled as a control in a pregnancy study. The specimen comprised peripheral blood, sampled in the second trimester of pregnancy.

The DNA for the CDR3 is TGTGCCAGCAGCTTAAGGACAGGGGGAAATGAAAAACTGTTTTTT. It is translated as CASSLRTGGNEKLFF. The rearrangement uses TRBV7-2 and TRBJ1-4, with 10 bases lining up with TRBD1. Looked up from germline, CDR1 is SGHTA and CDR2 is FQGNSA. This CDR3 has 15 residues. With 2 bases clipped from V and 5 bases from J, the junction kept 2 bases outside the gene matches.